This T cell receptor beta chain stems from a study of T cell changes during pregnancy in multiple sclerosis (dated by TCRdb to 2018 to 2020). Broadly, across the study: The study looked at changes in the T cell repertoire across pregnancy in women with multiple sclerosis.

In regard to this clone: The target of this receptor is not known. Base qualities are not provided; no much larger clone lies one nucleotide away.

Libraries were built with the immunoSEQ multiplex PCR assay. TCRdb carries this immuneACCESS record with in-frame sequences only. Its versions omit some clonotypes, under half of them owing to an unresolved V gene in the studies checked, with the rest unexplained. Here the sample has fewer than 15,000 clones; 88% occur a single time. The top ten constitute 8% to 9% of the sample. Sample: CD8+ T cells from peripheral blood mononuclear cells, taken in the first trimester of pregnancy. The receptor was isolated from a female donor with multiple sclerosis, enrolled in a pregnancy study.

The DNA sequence reads TGTGCCAGCAGTTTTGAACTGCCCAGGGGAATCTCTGGGGCCAACGTCCTGACTTTC. It specifies CASSFELPRGISGANVLTF. The chain employs TRBV27 and TRBJ2-6; possibly the D gene is TRBD1, per 6 matching bases. Looking up the germline V gene (reference sequence) yields CDR1 MNHEY and CDR2 SMNVEV. V gives up 3 bases and J gives up 0 bases, and the segment between their germline ends measures 18 bases. The cysteine opens and the phenylalanine closes a CDR3 of 19 amino acids. Just the 57-base CDR3 DNA is kept, in frame starting at base 1.